The text below deals with one TCR beta chain. No antigen is known for it. Samples underwent the assay at deep level. Clones were sequenced by immunoSEQ multiplex PCR, and TCRdb holds only the in-frame ones, with some missing. The sample has hundreds of thousands of clones, roughly 98% seen once. The data were obtained in a study of shared clonotypes between healthy human individuals. Study at large: Three plates each covered CD4 naive and memory; CD8 naive two, CD8 memory one. General study results and limits: Clonotypes shared by all four sorted-subset donors had higher generation probabilities than non-shared clonotypes.

CD45RO-negative CD8 cells positively selected for CCR7 made up the naive population, which excluded terminally differentiated effector memory CD45RA+ cells. Those who donated, Caucasian adults without exception, all lived in Nashville, Tennessee. The CDR3 is 12 residues long. CDR1 and CDR2 (germline): GTSNPN, SVGIG (reference sequence). Deletions cut 5 bases from V and 3 bases from J, with 11 bases between. The chain combines TRBV30 with TRBJ2-7; D is uncertain. Specimen: naive CD8+ T cells sorted from blood. The sequence derives from a man under 40 in good health. The chain's CDR3 is CAWGQQSYEQYF. CDR3 bases: TGTGCCTGGGGCCAACAGAGCTACGAGCAGTACTTC. The variable domain in full, with the rest retrieved from reference TRBV30 and TRBJ2-7, is SQTIHQWPATLVQPVGSPLSLECTVEGTSNPNLYWYRQAAGRGLQLLFYSVGIGQISSEVPQNLSASRPQDRQFILSSKKLLLSDSGFYLCAWGQQSYEQYFGPGTRLTVT.